The rows below give T cell receptor beta chains drawn from one sample of a study of blood T cells in healthy people across ages. TCRdb re-analysed the 5' RACE reads in MiXCR, keeping a single row per CDR3 protein. The sample consists of 800,000 to 950,000 distinct CDR3 sequences, almost 30% of them appearing once. The same specimen was also included in a second study, on T cells of mothers and their children.

The material sequenced was blood. The receptor set was obtained from a woman aged 40 to 50 in good health. The CDR3 runs from the conserved cysteine through the conserved F or W. The D gene is left open where the match is weak. Size tells how often a clone was seen (once, few, many) or the class of an expanded clone, and some rows leave it out.

v_gene	d_gene	j_gene	abundance	CDR3nt	CDR3aa
TRBV4-1	-	TRBJ1-2	few	TGCGCCAGCAGCCAAGACGAACAGGGCCCCCTATCGAATGGCTACACCTTC	CASSQDEQGPLSNGYTF
TRBV7-9	-	TRBJ2-7	many	TGTGCCAGCAGCGTAACAGGAGGACCGTACTTC	CASSVTGGPYF
TRBV29-1	-	TRBJ1-2	-	TGCAGCATCACAAATAACTATGGCTACACCTTC	CSITNNYGYTF
TRBV10-3	-	TRBJ2-5	few	TGTGCCATCGGCTTACAAGAGACCCAGTACTTC	CAIGLQETQYF
TRBV11-2	TRBD1	TRBJ2-1	-	TGTGCCAGCAGCGAAAGGACAGGTAATATGGACAATGAGCAGTTCTTC	CASSERTGNMDNEQFF
TRBV5-1	TRBD2	TRBJ2-2	few	TGCGCCAGCAGCTTGGAAGTAGCGGGGACCGGGGAGCTGTTTTTT	CASSLEVAGTGELFF
TRBV20-1	TRBD1	TRBJ2-7	few	TGCAGTGCTAGAGACGGACAGGGGGAAACAACCTACGAGCAGTACTTC	CSARDGQGETTYEQYF
TRBV12-3/TRBV12-4	-	TRBJ2-7	many	TGTGCCAGCAGTCCCGCAGGGGACCTGAACTCCTACGAGCAGTACTTC	CASSPAGDLNSYEQYF
TRBV18	TRBD1	TRBJ1-2	-	TGTGCCAGCTCACCCCGCACGGGACAGGATTCCTGGGGCTACACCTTC	CASSPRTGQDSWGYTF
TRBV4-3	-	TRBJ1-2	many	TGCGCCAGCAGCCTAACAGGAAACGAAAACTATGGCTACACCTTC	CASSLTGNENYGYTF
TRBV5-5	TRBD1	TRBJ1-5	once	TGTGCCAGCAGCTTGCCCCCAGGGGGTCGGGATCAGCCCCAGCATTTT	CASSLPPGGRDQPQHF
TRBV12-3/TRBV12-4	TRBD1	TRBJ2-1	few	TGTGCCAGCATTAAAACCGGGACAGGGGGACACAATGAGCAGTTCTTC	CASIKTGTGGHNEQFF
TRBV5-1	-	TRBJ2-7	once	TGCGCCAGCAGCACTCTCCGGGACAAAGAAAGCATCCAGTACTTC	CASSTLRDKESIQYF
TRBV12-3/TRBV12-4	-	TRBJ2-4	many	TGTGCCGGCACGGAGCTAGCCAAAAACATTCAGTACTTC	CAGTELAKNIQYF
TRBV2	TRBD1	TRBJ2-7	once	TGTGCCAGCAGGGAATCCGGGACAGGGGGCCACGAGCAGTACTTC	CASRESGTGGHEQYF
TRBV28	-	TRBJ1-6	-	TGTGCCAGCAGTCCCAGGGTCTATAATTCACCCCTCCACTTT	CASSPRVYNSPLHF
TRBV15	-	TRBJ1-4	few	TGTGCCACCCGAGACGACAGGAGTAATGAAAAACTGTTTTTT	CATRDDRSNEKLFF
TRBV7-9	-	TRBJ1-1	-	TGTGCCAGCAGCCAGGCGGTAGGGACCCCCACTGAAGCTTTCTTT	CASSQAVGTPTEAFF
TRBV3-1	TRBD1	TRBJ1-1	-	TGTGCCAGCAGCCAAGAGGAACAGGGGGAAGCTTTCTTT	CASSQEEQGEAFF
TRBV7-8	-	TRBJ2-7	many	TGTGCCAGCAGCCCGGACAGTTTCTACGAGCAGTACTTC	CASSPDSFYEQYF
TRBV29-1	-	TRBJ2-7	-	TGCAGCGCTGCTCAGGGCGGCCGCTCCTACAATGAGCAGTACTTC	CSAAQGGRSYNEQYF
TRBV20-1	-	TRBJ2-7	-	TGCAGTGCTGGGGACTTGAAGTACTTC	CSAGDLKYF
TRBV6-5	TRBD2	TRBJ2-3	-	TGTGCCAGCAGTAATACCGGGACTAGCGCGGCGGATACGCAGTATTTT	CASSNTGTSAADTQYF
TRBV20-1	-	TRBJ2-1	-	TGCAGTCATCCCGGGACCCTCTACAATGAGCAGTTCTTC	CSHPGTLYNEQFF
TRBV5-1	-	TRBJ2-7	few	TGCGCCAGCAGCTCAGGGTTTCCTACCTACGAGCAGTACTTC	CASSSGFPTYEQYF
TRBV25-1	TRBD2	TRBJ2-5	-	TGTGCCATCGGACTAGCGGGAAATTATGAGACCCAGTACTTC	CAIGLAGNYETQYF
TRBV2	TRBD1	TRBJ2-7	few	TGTGCCAGCAGTGATTTGGGACAGGGGGCCGTCGAGCAGTACTTC	CASSDLGQGAVEQYF
TRBV25-1	-	TRBJ2-5	-	TGTGCCAGCAGTGTTTCGGCGGAGACCCAGTACTTC	CASSVSAETQYF
TRBV20-1	TRBD1	TRBJ1-5	few	TGCAGTGCTAGTCGATCGACAGGGGTTGCAAATCAGCCCCAGCATTTT	CSASRSTGVANQPQHF
TRBV7-3	-	TRBJ1-1	-	TGTGCCAGCAGCTTAAATGGGGGGGGGAACACTGAAGCTTTCTTT	CASSLNGGGNTEAFF
TRBV10-3	-	TRBJ2-3	-	TGTGCCATCAGTGAGTCTACTTTCCCTTTGGCAGATACGCAGTATTTT	CAISESTFPLADTQYF
TRBV2	-	TRBJ2-4	few	TGTGCCAGCAGTGTCGGATCCACCAACATTCAGTACTTC	CASSVGSTNIQYF
TRBV12-3/TRBV12-4	TRBD1	TRBJ1-1	few	TGTGCCAGCAATCCGGGACAGGGACTTCCTGAAGCTTTCTTT	CASNPGQGLPEAFF
TRBV6-1	-	TRBJ2-2	few	TGTGCCAGCAGTGAAGGGCCCGGGGAGCTGTTTTTT	CASSEGPGELFF
TRBV7-3	-	TRBJ2-7	-	TGTGCCAGCAGCCAAGTCCTCCCGGCTGGCGAGCAGTACTTC	CASSQVLPAGEQYF
TRBV2	-	TRBJ2-4	-	TGTGCCAGCAGCCAGAAGACAGGGTCGGGAGCCAAAGACATTCAGTACTTC	CASSQKTGSGAKDIQYF
TRBV11-2	TRBD1	TRBJ1-1	-	TGTGCCAGCATCCCCAGGGGGAAGAACACTGAAGCTTTCTTT	CASIPRGKNTEAFF
TRBV7-2	TRBD1	TRBJ2-6	few	TGTGCCAGCAGCTTAGTTGGACAGGGTTCGAGCTCTGGGGCCAACGTCCTGACTTTC	CASSLVGQGSSSGANVLTF
TRBV4-1	TRBD2	TRBJ2-5	many	TGCGCCAGCAGCCAGACTCCTACGGGACTAGTAGAGACCCAGTACTTC	CASSQTPTGLVETQYF
TRBV19	-	TRBJ2-4	many	TGTGCCAGTAGCCAAGCAGGGGAGAAAAACATTCAGTACTTC	CASSQAGEKNIQYF
TRBV7-9	-	TRBJ1-1	-	TGTGCCAGCAACGACTGGGGAACGGCTGAAGCTTTCTTT	CASNDWGTAEAFF
TRBV28	-	TRBJ2-5	-	TGTGTCAGCAGTTCAAACAATCACCTGCAAGAGACCCAGTACTTC	CVSSSNNHLQETQYF
TRBV12-3/TRBV12-4	-	TRBJ2-3	-	TGTGCCAGCAGCGGACCCAACCGCCGCGCAGATACGCAGTATTTT	CASSGPNRRADTQYF
TRBV12-3/TRBV12-4	-	TRBJ1-4	-	TGTGCCAGCAGTTTTGAGGCTGGGGGGTATGAAAAACTGTTTTTT	CASSFEAGGYEKLFF
TRBV18	-	TRBJ2-7	many	TGTGCCAGCTCACGATCGGCGGACAGTGGTTCCTACGAGCAGTACTTC	CASSRSADSGSYEQYF
TRBV20-1	-	TRBJ2-7	-	TGCAGTGCTAGGCCACAGGGAGGATTCAGCTCCTACGAGCAGTACTTC	CSARPQGGFSSYEQYF
TRBV3-1	-	TRBJ2-1	-	TGTGCCAGCAGGCCTCTCCTCGGGACACCCTACAATGAGCAGTTCTTC	CASRPLLGTPYNEQFF